What follows are 10 T cell receptor beta chains derived from one specimen sequenced in a study of T cell responses to AZD1222 COVID-19 vaccine. The method was immunoSEQ multiplex PCR; TCRdb's version includes in-frame clones alone and lacks a portion of them. Found here are about 76,000 clones, approximately 91% of them singletons; the top ten hold around 9.9%. This specimen was peripheral blood, taken on day 0 of AZD1222 vaccination. Source of these receptors: an adult in good health.

The chain links TRBV6-5 to TRBJ2-3; D uncertain. Trimming took 8 bases from V and 10 from J, leaving 16 bases between them. Germline assignment: CDR1 MNHEY and CDR2 SVGAGI. This CDR3 has 12 amino acids. The CDR3 loop is CASPTDGGSQYF. CDR3 nucleotide sequence: TGTGCCAGCCCAACGGATGGTGGGTCGCAGTATTTT.

The CDR3 bases are TGTGCCATCAGTGAGTCGCACACGGGCAACTATGGCTACACCTTC. It is translated as CAISESHTGNYGYTF. The chain is built from TRBV10-3 and TRBJ1-2; D gene ambiguous. The CDR3 runs 15 residues. The V gene's germline CDR1 is ENHRY and CDR2 SYGVKD. Trimming took 0 bases from V and 2 from J, leaving 10 bases between them.

The rearrangement joins TRBV2 to TRBJ2-7; unclear D gene. The CDR3 is made up of 10 amino acids. V gave up 3 bases and J gave up 9 bases, with 6 bases separating them. Germline V gene lookup returns CDR1 SNHLY and CDR2 FYNNEI. CDR3 protein: CASSETWQYF. The DNA of the CDR3 is TGTGCCAGCAGTGAGACCTGGCAGTACTTC.

This clone was recorded only once. The chain links TRBV7-2 to TRBJ1-3; tentative D call: TRBD1 (5 bases). The V and J ends lost 5 bases and 0 bases respectively, with 14 bases between them. This CDR3 contains 16 residues. CDR1 is SGHTA and CDR2 is FQGNSA in the germline V gene. The CDR3 region is CASSANGAYSGNTIYF. DNA for the CDR3: TGTGCCAGCAGCGCCAATGGGGCCTACTCTGGAAACACCATATATTTT.

V gene TRBV2 combines with J gene TRBJ1-5, with 8 bases matching TRBD1. V was pared by 6 bases and J by 6 bases, with 10 bases of the junction left unmatched. The CDR3 has 15 amino acids. The germline V gene has CDR1 SNHLY and CDR2 FYNNEI. The CDR3 reads CASRRGRGLSQPQHF. The CDR3 nucleotides are TGTGCCAGCAGGCGGGGCAGGGGGCTTAGTCAGCCCCAGCATTTT.

In DNA form, the CDR3 reads TGTGCCAGCAGCCCCATAGCGGGGGTCAATGAGCAGTTCTTC. Translated: CASSPIAGVNEQFF. The V call is TRBV27, the J call TRBJ2-1, with TRBD2 matching over 9 bases. Germline V CDR1 and CDR2: MNHEY, SMNVEV (reference sequence). Trimming took 6 bases from V and 6 from J; bases not matched to a gene: 6. This CDR3 is 14 amino acids long.

The V and J genes are TRBV6-5 and TRBJ1-6; 7 nucleotides agree with TRBD1. CDR1 is MNHEY and CDR2 is SVGAGI in the germline V gene. This CDR3 spans 13 amino acids. The V segment lost 8 bases and the J segment 9 bases; nucleotides outside the gene matches: 7. The DNA for the CDR3 is TGTGCCAGCTGGAGACAGGGAGGTTCACCCCTCCACTTT. Encoded protein: CASWRQGGSPLHF.

In its sample, this clone was seen a few times. Other DNA sequences in this sample translate to the same CDR3. The chain combines TRBV30 with TRBJ2-5, with 10 bases lining up with TRBD2. In germline, CDR1 is GTSNPN, CDR2 SVGIG (reference sequence). Trimming removed 3 bases from V and 4 bases from J; junction bases left unmatched: 5. The CDR3 covers 14 residues. The DNA for the CDR3 is TGTGCCTGGAGCCTAGCGGGAGTAGGAGAGACCCAGTACTTC. It yields the protein CAWSLAGVGETQYF.

The chain is built from TRBV28 and TRBJ1-2; unclear D gene. CDR1 is MDHEN, CDR2 SYDVKM, per germline. Trimming took 4 bases from V and 4 from J, leaving 10 bases between them. The CDR3 has 13 residues. The DNA of the CDR3 is TGTGCCAGCAGTTCCACGACCTTCTATGGCTACACCTTC. Amino acids: CASSSTTFYGYTF.

The chain has TRBV5-1 and TRBJ2-5; 8 bases line up with TRBD1. The CDR3 covers 15 residues. J lost 0 bases, V lost 4 bases, and 5 bases had no gene match. CDR1 SGHRS and CDR2 YFSETQ come from the germline V gene. This CDR3 reads CASSGQGADQETQYF. DNA of the CDR3: TGCGCCAGCAGCGGCCAGGGGGCCGACCAAGAGACCCAGTACTTC.